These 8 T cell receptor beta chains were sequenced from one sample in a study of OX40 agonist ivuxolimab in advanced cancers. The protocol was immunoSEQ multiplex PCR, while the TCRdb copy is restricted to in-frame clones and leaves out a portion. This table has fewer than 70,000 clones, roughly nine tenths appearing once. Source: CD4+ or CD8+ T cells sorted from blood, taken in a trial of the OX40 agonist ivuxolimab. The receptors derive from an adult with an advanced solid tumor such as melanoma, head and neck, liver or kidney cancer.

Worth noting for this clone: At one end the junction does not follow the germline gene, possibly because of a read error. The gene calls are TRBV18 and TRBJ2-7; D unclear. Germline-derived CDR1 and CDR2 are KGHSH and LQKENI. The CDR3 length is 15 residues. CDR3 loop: CASSPLGTISNEQYF. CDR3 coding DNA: TGTGCCAGCTCACCTCTTGGAACGATCTCCAACGAGCAGTACTTC.

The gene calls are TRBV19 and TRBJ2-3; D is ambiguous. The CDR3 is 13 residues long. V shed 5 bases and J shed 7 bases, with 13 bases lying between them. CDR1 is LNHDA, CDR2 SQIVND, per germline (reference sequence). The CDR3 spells CASSPPGDNTQYF. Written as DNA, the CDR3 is TGTGCCAGTAGTCCCCCGGGCGATAATACGCAGTATTTT. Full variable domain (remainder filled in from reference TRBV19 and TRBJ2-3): DGGITQSPKYLFRKEGQNVTLSCEQNLNHDAMYWYRQDPGQGLRLIYYSQIVNDFQKGDIAEGYSVSREKKESFPLTVTSAQKNPTAFYLCASSPPGDNTQYFGPGTRLTVL.

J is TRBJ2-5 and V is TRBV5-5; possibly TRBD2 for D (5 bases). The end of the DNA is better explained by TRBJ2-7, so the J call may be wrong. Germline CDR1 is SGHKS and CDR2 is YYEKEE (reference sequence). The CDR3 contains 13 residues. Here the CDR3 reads CASSLDGDYEQYF. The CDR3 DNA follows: TGTGCCAGCAGCCTGGACGGGGACTACGAGCAGTACTTC.

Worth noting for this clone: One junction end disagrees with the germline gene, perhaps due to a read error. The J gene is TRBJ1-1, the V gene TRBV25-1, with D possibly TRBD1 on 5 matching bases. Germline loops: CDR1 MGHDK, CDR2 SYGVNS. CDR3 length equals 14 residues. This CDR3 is CTSRDPQGITEAFF. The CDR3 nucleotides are TGTACCAGCAGAGACCCCCAGGGAATCACTGAAGCTTTCTTT. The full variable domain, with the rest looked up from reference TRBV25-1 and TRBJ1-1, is EADIYQTPRYLVIGTGKKITLECSQTMGHDKMYWYQQDPGMELHLIHYSYGVNSTEKGDLSSESTVSRIRTEHFPLTLESARPSHTSQYLCTSRDPQGITEAFFGQGTRLTVV.

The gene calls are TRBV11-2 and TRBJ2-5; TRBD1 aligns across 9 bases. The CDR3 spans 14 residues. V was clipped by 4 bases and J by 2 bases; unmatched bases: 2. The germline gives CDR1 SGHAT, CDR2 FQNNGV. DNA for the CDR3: TGTGCCAGCAGCTACGACAGGGGGCAAGAGACCCAGTACTTC. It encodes CASSYDRGQETQYF.

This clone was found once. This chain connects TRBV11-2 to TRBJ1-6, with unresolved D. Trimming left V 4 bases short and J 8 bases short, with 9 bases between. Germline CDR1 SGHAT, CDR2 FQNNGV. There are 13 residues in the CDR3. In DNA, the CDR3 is TGTGCCAGCAGCTCCCGCGGCGATTCACCCCTCCACTTT. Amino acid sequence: CASSSRGDSPLHF.

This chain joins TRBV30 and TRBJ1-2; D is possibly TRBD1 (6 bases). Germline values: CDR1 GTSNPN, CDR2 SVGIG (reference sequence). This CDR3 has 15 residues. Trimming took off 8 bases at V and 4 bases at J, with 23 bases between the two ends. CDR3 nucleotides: TGTGCCCAGCCGGGGGGCGCCAAGGAGGGCTATGGCTACACCTTC. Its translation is CAQPGGAKEGYGYTF.

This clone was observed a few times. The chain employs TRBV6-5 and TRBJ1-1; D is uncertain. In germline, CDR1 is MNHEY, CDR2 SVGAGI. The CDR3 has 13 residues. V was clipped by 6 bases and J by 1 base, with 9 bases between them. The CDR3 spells CASRAFGNTEAFF. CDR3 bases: TGTGCCAGCAGGGCCTTCGGGAACACTGAAGCTTTCTTT.